This T cell receptor beta chain was identified during a study of T-cell reconstitution after alpha-beta-depleted transplantation in children. Points from the study as a whole: Surviving recipient T cells and intrathymic progenitors accounted for some patients' high TCRbeta diversity at day 60.

For TCRbeta, the library was prepared with unique molecular identifiers. TCRdb passed the PCR reads through MiXCR, listing each CDR3 protein once. The sample holds 300,000 to 400,000 distinct CDR3 sequences, 15% to 20% seen once. The CDR3 contains 14 residues. Germline V gene lookup returns CDR1 SQVTM and CDR2 ANQGSEA. V lost 6 bases, J lost 5 bases, and 6 bases stayed unmatched. To note about this clonotype: Its antigen is unknown.

Sequencing used PBMCs, mostly from graft donor cells, obtained 360 days after TCRalphabeta/CD19-depleted stem cell transplant. This receptor was taken from a male patient between 2 and 9 years old who had a stem cell transplant for acute lymphoblastic leukemia, so the T cells may come from the graft donor. The chain combines TRBV29-1 with TRBJ2-2; 10 bases align to TRBD1. The CDR3 DNA follows: TGCAGCGTGATGACAGGGGGCAGAACCGGGGAGCTGTTTTTT. This gives the protein CSVMTGGRTGELFF.